Listed here are 32 T cell receptor beta chains from one sample, sequenced in a study of cytomegalovirus exposure and HLA in healthy donors. The PCR made use of 60 Vbeta and 13 Jbeta primers. Assay used: immunoSEQ multiplex PCR; TCRdb lists only in-frame clones, some missing. The sample's table shows tens of thousands of clones. Sequenced sample: PBMCs. Source of these receptors: a man between 50 and 59 years old in good health and CMV-seronegative.

The chain carries TRBV30 and TRBJ2-1; maybe TRBD1 (6 bases). The CDR3 length is 15 residues. The V end was cut by 5 bases, the J end by 5 bases, with 19 bases between. Germline-derived CDR1 and CDR2 are GTSNPN and SVGIG (reference sequence). CDR3: CAWGGPKVADNEQFF. As DNA, the CDR3 is TGTGCCTGGGGGGGCCCCAAGGTCGCCGACAATGAGCAGTTCTTC.

The gene calls are TRBV15 and TRBJ2-3; a weak D match, TRBD2 (5 bases). Germline V lookup: CDR1 LNHNV, CDR2 YYDKDF (reference sequence). V was cut by 0 bases and J by 0 bases, with 7 bases left in between. There are 15 residues in the CDR3. The CDR3 is CATSRDPGSTDTQYF. CDR3 DNA: TGTGCCACCAGCAGAGATCCGGGGAGCACAGATACGCAGTATTTT.

The chain carries TRBV27 and TRBJ1-2; 12 bases map to TRBD1. This CDR3 has 15 amino acids. J lost 10 bases, V lost 5 bases, and 11 bases had no gene match. Germline V lookup: CDR1 MNHEY, CDR2 SMNVEV (reference sequence). The CDR3 loop is CASSRIPPGQGAYTF. The CDR3, as DNA: TGTGCCAGCAGTCGCATTCCTCCGGGACAGGGGGCCTACACCTTC.

The chain combines TRBV5-1 with TRBJ1-3, with D possibly matching TRBD1 (5 bases). Germline CDR1 SGHRS, CDR2 YFSETQ. Deletions cut 0 bases from V and 0 bases from J, with 7 bases between. The CDR3 loop spans 15 amino acids. As DNA, the CDR3 is TGCGCCAGCAGCTTGGACAGGAGCTCTGGAAACACCATATATTTT. Translating it yields CASSLDRSSGNTIYF.

V is TRBV6-5 and J is TRBJ1-4, with D tentatively TRBD1 (6 bases). CDR3 length: 14 residues. Germline V gene sequence: CDR1 MNHEY, CDR2 SVGAGI. Trimming left V 6 bases short and J 7 bases short, with 15 bases between. CDR3 in amino acids: CASSQGRGVEKLFF. For the CDR3, the DNA is TGTGCCAGCAGCCAAGGGAGGGGGGTTGAAAAACTGTTTTTT.

The V and J genes are TRBV18 and TRBJ1-1; TRBD1 aligns across 7 bases. CDR3 length: 16 amino acids. V shed 2 bases, J shed 0 bases, and the junction held 6 bases outside the gene matches. The germline gives CDR1 KGHSH, CDR2 LQKENI. The DNA of the CDR3 is TGTGCCAGCTCACCAAGGAGGGACAGCATGAACACTGAAGCTTTCTTT. Its protein is CASSPRRDSMNTEAFF.

V gene TRBV2 combines with J gene TRBJ2-5; D is possibly TRBD1 (7 bases). The tail of the sequence fits TRBJ2-7 better, so the J call may be wrong. The CDR3 spans 13 residues. Germline V gives CDR1 SNHLY, CDR2 FYNNEI. CDR3 residues: CASAGGNPYEQYF. DNA for the CDR3: TGTGCCAGCGCAGGGGGGAATCCCTACGAGCAGTACTTC.

The chain combines TRBV5-8 with TRBJ1-1, with a possible D match to TRBD1 (5 bases). The CDR3 has 15 residues. V lost 2 bases to trimming and J lost 4 bases, with 15 bases between them. Germline-derived CDR1 and CDR2 are SGHTS and YDEGEE. CDR3: CASSLPWRGITEAFF. The CDR3 nucleotides are TGTGCCAGCAGCTTACCCTGGAGGGGAATCACTGAAGCTTTCTTT.

The V call is TRBV7-9, the J call TRBJ1-1; D is perhaps TRBD1 (5 bases). There are 10 residues in the CDR3. Germline V gene lookup returns CDR1 SEHNR and CDR2 FQNEAQ (reference sequence). The CDR3 sequence: CAGGNTEAFF. The CDR3 DNA is TGTGCGGGGGGGAACACTGAAGCTTTCTTT.

The rearrangement joins TRBV6-1 to TRBJ2-3; 11 bases match TRBD2. The V and J ends lost 4 bases and 7 bases, in that order; junction bases with no gene match: 4. Looked up from germline, CDR1 is MNHNS and CDR2 is SASEGT. This CDR3 region has 14 residues. CDR3 coding DNA: TGTGCCAGCAGTGTTAGCGGGGGGGGTAATACGCAGTATTTT. Residues: CASSVSGGGNTQYF.

DNA for the CDR3: TGTGCCAGCAGCTTACCCCGACAGGGCAAAAACATTCAGTACTTC. It encodes CASSLPRQGKNIQYF. The chain recombines TRBV7-8 with TRBJ2-4; 7 bases line up with TRBD1. After removal of 2 bases from V and 3 bases from J, the junction contained 4 bases not matched to a gene. CDR3 size: 15 residues. Germline V gene lookup returns CDR1 SGHVS and CDR2 FQNEAQ.

J is TRBJ2-2 and V is TRBV27; 7 nucleotides align to TRBD1. The CDR3 extends over 16 amino acids. V shed 7 bases and J 1 base; nucleotides not matched to a gene: 9. The germline V gene has CDR1 MNHEY and CDR2 SMNVEV (reference sequence). CDR3 residues: CASTEGADVNTGELFF. CDR3 in DNA: TGTGCCAGCACCGAGGGGGCGGACGTGAACACCGGGGAGCTGTTTTTT.

The rearrangement uses TRBV28 and TRBJ1-1, with a tentative D call TRBD1 (6 bases). V was cut by 2 bases and J by 5 bases, with 15 bases left in between. The CDR3 is 15 amino acids. Germline V gene sequence: CDR1 MDHEN, CDR2 SYDVKM. CDR3 coding DNA: TGTGCCAGCAGTTTACCCCAGGGGAGGGGGACTGAAGCTTTCTTT. It translates to CASSLPQGRGTEAFF.

The chain couples TRBV4-1 to TRBJ1-1, with 7 bases matching TRBD1. J was trimmed by 1 base and V by 4 bases; bases with no gene match: 6. CDR3 length equals 15 residues. Germline CDR1 is MGHRA and CDR2 is YSYEKL. The chain's CDR3 is CASSPPRQGNTEAFF. CDR3 sequence (DNA): TGCGCCAGCAGCCCACCCAGACAGGGGAACACTGAAGCTTTCTTT.

The chain is built from TRBV10-3 and TRBJ1-2, with D perhaps matching TRBD1 (5 bases). The CDR3 loop spans 13 amino acids. Trimming took off 5 bases at V and 4 bases at J, with 11 bases between the two ends. CDR1 and CDR2 (germline): ENHRY, SYGVKD. CDR3 region: CAISSREPYGYTF. For the CDR3, the DNA is TGTGCCATCAGTTCCAGGGAACCCTATGGCTACACCTTC.

CDR3 nucleotide sequence: TGCGCCAGCAGTGAGAGAGTAGAGGACGAGCAGTACTTC. Encoded protein: CASSERVEDEQYF. The chain carries TRBV10-1 and TRBJ2-7; D is undetermined. Per the germline V gene, CDR1 is WNHNN and CDR2 is SYGVQD (reference sequence). This CDR3 region has 13 residues. The V end was cut by 2 bases, the J end by 5 bases, with 10 bases between.

V usage is TRBV11-2 and J usage is TRBJ1-1, with unresolved D. Germline CDR1 is SGHAT and CDR2 is FQNNGV. V shed 2 bases and J shed 6 bases, with 10 bases lying between them. The CDR3 sequence is 13 residues long. The CDR3 here is CASSLSRLAEAFF. In DNA, the CDR3 is TGTGCCAGCAGCTTATCGAGGTTAGCTGAAGCTTTCTTT.

The CDR3 coding sequence is TGTGCTAGTGGTTTGGACACAGGCGTCTCTGGAAACACCATATATTTT. Its translation: CASGLDTGVSGNTIYF. The rearrangement uses TRBV12-5 and TRBJ1-3; D is possibly TRBD1 (5 bases). The CDR3 totals 16 residues. V lost 1 base and J 0 bases, leaving 10 bases between the germline ends. Germline V gene lookup returns CDR1 LGHNT and CDR2 FRNRAP.

The genes are TRBV7-9 and TRBJ1-6; D possibly corresponds to TRBD1 (5 bases). This CDR3 is 18 amino acids long. Trimming removed 4 bases from V and 9 bases from J, with 25 bases in between. CDR1 SEHNR and CDR2 FQNEAQ come from the germline V gene (reference sequence). The CDR3 sequence: CASSSSRGYGTTSSPLHF. The CDR3 coding sequence is TGTGCCAGCAGCTCATCTCGGGGGTATGGGACGACGAGTTCACCCCTCCACTTT.

The CDR3 DNA reads as TGCGCCAGCAGTCATGCGGGCAGCCAGAACGGCTACACCTTC. Translated, it gives CASSHAGSQNGYTF. V and J are TRBV4-3 and TRBJ1-2; no reliable D call. Trimming stripped 6 bases from V and 8 bases from J, with 19 bases between. CDR3 length: 14 amino acids. Germline-derived CDR1 and CDR2 are LGHNA and YSLEER.

The rearrangement uses TRBV7-6 and TRBJ2-7, with D tentatively TRBD2 (5 bases). The CDR3 is 14 amino acids. Looked up from germline, CDR1 is SGHVS and CDR2 is FNYEAQ. V lost 5 bases and J lost 4, with 15 bases in between. CDR3 protein: CASSPGVRGYEQYF. The CDR3 coding sequence is TGTGCCAGCAGCCCAGGCGTACGGGGTTACGAGCAGTACTTC.

The chain couples TRBV11-2 to TRBJ2-7; D is unresolved. Trimming stripped 0 bases from V and 7 bases from J, with 10 bases between. The CDR3 sequence is 13 residues long. CDR1 and CDR2 from the germline V gene are SGHAT and FQNNGV. The CDR3 reads CASSLEVVREQYF. The CDR3 bases are TGTGCCAGCAGCTTAGAAGTTGTTCGGGAGCAGTACTTC.

The CDR3 loop is CASSLARGRFEKLFF. Here the CDR3 DNA reads TGTGCCAGCAGCTTAGCGAGGGGGCGCTTTGAAAAACTGTTTTTT. The chain couples TRBV7-8 to TRBJ1-4; 7 bases fit TRBD1. The germline gives CDR1 SGHVS, CDR2 FQNEAQ. V was pared by 0 bases and J by 7 bases, with 5 bases of the junction left unmatched. The length of the CDR3 is 15 residues.

The V call is TRBV27, the J call TRBJ2-1, with TRBD2 matching over 7 bases. The CDR3 covers 15 residues. Germline CDR1 reads MNHEY; CDR2 reads SMNVEV (reference sequence). The junction had 2 bases not matched to a gene; V was cut back by 3 bases and J by 0 bases. In DNA form, the CDR3 reads TGTGCCAGCAGTTTCGGGGGGAGCTCCTACAATGAGCAGTTCTTC. It translates to CASSFGGSSYNEQFF.

This CDR3 is CASSPPSGFGELFF. DNA of the CDR3: TGTGCCAGCTCACCACCATCCGGTTTCGGGGAGCTGTTTTTT. The chain recombines TRBV18 with TRBJ2-2, with D uncertain. The ends were cut back, 0 bases at V and 7 bases at J, with 9 bases in the middle. The CDR3 runs to 14 residues. Looked up from germline, CDR1 is KGHSH and CDR2 is LQKENI.

The chain joins TRBV7-2 to TRBJ2-7; D perhaps matches TRBD1 (6 bases). Looked up from germline, CDR1 is SGHTA and CDR2 is FQGNSA. V lost 5 bases and J lost 4, with 15 bases in between. The CDR3 contains 14 residues. The CDR3 is CASSPGTSIYEQYF. The CDR3 DNA reads TGTGCCAGCAGCCCAGGGACATCTATTTACGAGCAGTACTTC.

The rearrangement joins TRBV7-9 to TRBJ1-4, with 10 bases aligning to TRBD1. The CDR3 totals 15 residues. V shed 5 bases and J 8 bases; nucleotides not matched to a gene: 8. Germline CDR1 SEHNR, CDR2 FQNEAQ (reference sequence). The CDR3 here is CASSTTGGSGEKLFF. The CDR3 DNA sequence: TGTGCCAGCAGCACGACAGGGGGCTCAGGAGAAAAACTGTTTTTT.

CDR3 residues: CASSLVWLETQYF. The CDR3 bases are TGTGCCAGCAGCTTAGTTTGGCTAGAGACCCAGTACTTC. This chain connects TRBV11-1 to TRBJ2-5; D ambiguous. Germline V gene sequence: CDR1 SGHAT, CDR2 FQDESV (reference sequence). V was cut by 1 base and J by 4 bases, with 7 bases left in between. The CDR3 spans 13 residues.

The rearrangement links TRBV27 to TRBJ1-5; 9 bases line up with TRBD1. The CDR3 length is 14 residues. V lost 4 bases to trimming and J lost 6 bases; unmatched junction nucleotides: 4. Germline V gene lookup returns CDR1 MNHEY and CDR2 SMNVEV (reference sequence). The CDR3 DNA sequence: TGTGCCAGCAGTTCACAGGGGGCCGGTCAGCCCCAGCATTTT. Its protein product is CASSSQGAGQPQHF.

The V gene is TRBV28, the J gene TRBJ2-7; 7 bases are a match to TRBD1. This CDR3 contains 14 residues. Germline CDR1 is MDHEN and CDR2 is SYDVKM. Trimming took 3 bases from V and 0 from J; bases not matched to a gene: 2. The CDR3 region is CASSFWDSSYEQYF. In DNA, the CDR3 is TGTGCCAGCAGTTTCTGGGACAGCTCCTACGAGCAGTACTTC. Variable domain in full (rest from reference TRBV28 and TRBJ2-7): DVKVTQSSRYLVKRTGEKVFLECVQDMDHENMFWYRQDPGLGLRLIYFSYDVKMKEKGDIPEGYSVSREKKERFSLILESASTNQTSMYLCASSFWDSSYEQYFGPGTRLTVT.

V usage is TRBV7-3 and J usage is TRBJ1-1; D is possibly TRBD1 (6 bases). This CDR3 has 14 amino acids. The V gene's germline CDR1 is SGHTA and CDR2 FQGTGA. Deletions cut 6 bases from V and 1 base from J, with 12 bases between. The CDR3 region is CASRSQQGNTEAFF. The CDR3 bases are TGTGCCAGCAGATCCCAACAGGGGAACACTGAAGCTTTCTTT.

This sequence joins TRBV7-9 and TRBJ2-2; 9 nucleotides align to TRBD2. Germline trimming cut 5 bases from V and 3 bases from J; bases unmatched to any gene: 7. The CDR3 is made up of 16 amino acids. Germline CDR1 reads SEHNR; CDR2 reads FQNEAQ (reference sequence). The chain's CDR3 is CASSIIAGEDTGELFF. Written as DNA, the CDR3 is TGTGCCAGCAGCATCATAGCGGGGGAGGACACCGGGGAGCTGTTTTTT. The variable domain in full, completed from reference TRBV7-9 and TRBJ2-2, reads DTGVSQNPRHKITKRGQNVTFRCDPISEHNRLYWYRQTLGQGPEFLTYFQNEAQLEKSRLLSDRFSAERPKGSFSTLEIQRTEQGDSAMYLCASSIIAGEDTGELFFGEGSRLTVL.